This T cell receptor (beta chain) was sequenced in a study of early T cells in non-severe SARS-CoV-2 infection. This clonotype has a count of ten or more. Its matching antigen is unknown. Notes on the study in general: Matching results from VDJdb favored anti-spike CD8 responses, leaving private and CD4 specificities undetected.

TCRdb re-called the 5' RACE reads through MiXCR, storing one row per CDR3 protein. Among approximately 56,000 distinct CDR3 sequences listed, 10% to 13% were seen once. Per germline, CDR1 SGHTS and CDR2 YDEGEE. V trimming: 5 bases; J trimming: 8 bases; junction bases outside the gene matches: 10. The CDR3 extends over 15 amino acids. The chain is built from TRBV5-8 and TRBJ2-1; 10 bases agree with TRBD2. Sequenced sample: whole blood. This clonotype was sampled from an adult who was a healthcare worker with PCR-confirmed SARS-CoV-2 infection or an uninfected control (not recorded which). DNA for the CDR3: TGTGCCAGCAGTACCGGGACTAGCGATGTGGATGAGCAGTTCTTC. This encodes CASSTGTSDVDEQFF.